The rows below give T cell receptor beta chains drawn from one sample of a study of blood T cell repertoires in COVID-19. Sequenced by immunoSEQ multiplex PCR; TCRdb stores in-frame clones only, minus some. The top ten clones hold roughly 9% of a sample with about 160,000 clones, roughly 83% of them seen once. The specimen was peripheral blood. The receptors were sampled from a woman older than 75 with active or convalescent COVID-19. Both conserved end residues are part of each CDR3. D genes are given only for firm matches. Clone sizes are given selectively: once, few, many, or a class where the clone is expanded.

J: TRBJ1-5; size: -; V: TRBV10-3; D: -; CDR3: CAISVPQGTQHF; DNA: TGTGCCATCAGTGTCCCACAGGGTACCCAGCATTTT
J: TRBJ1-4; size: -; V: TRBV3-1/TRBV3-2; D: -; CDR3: CASSQATGGGNEKLFF; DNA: TGTGCCAGCAGCCAAGCCACAGGTGGGGGCAATGAAAAACTGTTTTTT
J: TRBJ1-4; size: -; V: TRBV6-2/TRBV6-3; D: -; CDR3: CASSYTTTTNEKLFF; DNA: TGTGCCAGCAGTTACACGACAACAACTAATGAAAAACTGTTTTTT
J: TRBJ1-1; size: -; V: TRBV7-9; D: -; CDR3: CAITPQGYSEAFF; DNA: TGTGCTATAACCCCCCAGGGGTACTCCGAAGCTTTCTTT
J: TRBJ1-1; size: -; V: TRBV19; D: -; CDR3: CASSTHGRRSGTEAFF; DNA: TGTGCCAGTAGTACACACGGTCGGCGGTCGGGTACTGAAGCTTTCTTT
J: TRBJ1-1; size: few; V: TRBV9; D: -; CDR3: CASSPRDIGEAFF; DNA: TGTGCCAGCAGCCCTAGGGACATTGGAGAGGCTTTCTTT
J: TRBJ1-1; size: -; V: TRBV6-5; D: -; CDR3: CASSLGQRNTEAFF; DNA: TGTGCCAGCAGCCTCGGACAGAGGAACACTGAAGCTTTCTTT
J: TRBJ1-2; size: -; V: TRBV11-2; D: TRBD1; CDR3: CASSLAGGNGYTF; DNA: TGTGCCAGCAGCTTAGCAGGGGGAAATGGCTACACCTTC
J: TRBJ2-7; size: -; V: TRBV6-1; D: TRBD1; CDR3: CASSEAPGGGYEQYF; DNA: TGTGCCAGCAGTGAAGCGCCAGGGGGCGGATACGAGCAGTACTTC
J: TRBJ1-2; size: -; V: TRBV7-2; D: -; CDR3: CASTLGGADYGYTF; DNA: TGTGCCAGCACCCTCGGAGGGGCGGACTATGGCTACACCTTC
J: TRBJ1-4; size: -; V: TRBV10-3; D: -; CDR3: CAISEGRQGAGEKLFF; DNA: TGTGCCATCAGTGAGGGACGCCAAGGGGCAGGGGAAAAACTGTTTTTT
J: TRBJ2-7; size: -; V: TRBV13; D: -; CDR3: CASAKASDRPYEQYF; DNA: TGTGCCAGCGCGAAGGCCTCGGACAGACCCTACGAGCAGTACTTC
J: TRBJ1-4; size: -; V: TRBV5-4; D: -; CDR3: CASSLGGPNEKLFF; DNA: TGTGCCAGCAGCTTGGGGGGGCCTAATGAAAAACTGTTTTTT
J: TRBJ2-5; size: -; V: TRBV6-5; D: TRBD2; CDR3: CASSSRTSGETQYF; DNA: TGTGCCAGCAGTTCCCGGACTAGTGGGGAGACCCAGTACTTC
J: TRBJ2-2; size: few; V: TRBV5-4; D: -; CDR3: CASSLGQTNTGELFF; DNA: TGTGCCAGCAGCTTGGGACAGACAAACACCGGGGAGCTGTTTTTT
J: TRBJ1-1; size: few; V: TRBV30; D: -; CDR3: CAWSLDSMNTEAFF; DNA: TGTGCCTGGAGTCTGGACAGCATGAACACTGAAGCTTTCTTT
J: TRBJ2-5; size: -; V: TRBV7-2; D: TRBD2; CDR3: CASRRLAGGPETQYF; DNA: TGTGCCAGCCGTCGTCTAGCGGGGGGGCCGGAGACCCAGTACTTC
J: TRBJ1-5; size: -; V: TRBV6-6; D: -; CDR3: CASSAQGRGNQPQHF; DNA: TGTGCCAGCAGTGCACAGGGACGGGGCAATCAGCCCCAGCATTTT
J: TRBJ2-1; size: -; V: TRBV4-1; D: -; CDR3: CASSQDQTSGFGNEQFF; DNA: TGCGCCAGCAGCCAAGATCAGACTAGTGGGTTTGGGAATGAGCAGTTCTTC
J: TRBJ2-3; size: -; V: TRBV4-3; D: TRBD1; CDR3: CASTLGAGGITDTQYF; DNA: TGCGCCAGCACACTCGGGGCAGGGGGCATCACAGATACGCAGTATTTT
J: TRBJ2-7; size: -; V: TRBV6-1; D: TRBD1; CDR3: CASSEVGGDEQYF; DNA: TGTGCCAGCAGTGAGGTAGGGGGCGACGAGCAGTACTTC
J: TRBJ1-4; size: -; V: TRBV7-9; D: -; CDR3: CASSLGGSGWGNEKLFF; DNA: TGTGCCAGCAGCTTAGGGGGATCGGGATGGGGAAATGAAAAACTGTTTTTT
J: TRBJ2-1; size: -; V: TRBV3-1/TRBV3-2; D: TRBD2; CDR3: CASSRLAGEQFF; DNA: TGTGCCAGCAGTCGTCTAGCGGGGGAGCAGTTCTTC
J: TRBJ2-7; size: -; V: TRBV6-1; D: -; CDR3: CASSEISWQGPYEQYF; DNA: TGTGCCAGCAGTGAAATTAGTTGGCAGGGTCCCTACGAGCAGTACTTC
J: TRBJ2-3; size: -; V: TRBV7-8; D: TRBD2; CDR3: CASSPSGGILKTDTQYF; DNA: TGTGCCAGCAGCCCTAGCGGGGGGATCCTTAAGACAGATACGCAGTATTTT
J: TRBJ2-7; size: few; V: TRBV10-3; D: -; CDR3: CATATVADSSYEQYF; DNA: TGTGCCACCGCTACGGTAGCGGATAGCTCCTACGAGCAGTACTTC
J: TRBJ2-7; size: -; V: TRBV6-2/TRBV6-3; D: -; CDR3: CASSRMTATRWEQYF; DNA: TGTGCCAGCAGTCGAATGACAGCTACCCGGTGGGAGCAGTACTTC
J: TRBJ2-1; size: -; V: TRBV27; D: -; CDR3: CASSLVAYNEQFF; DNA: TGTGCCAGCAGTTTAGTGGCTTACAATGAGCAGTTCTTC
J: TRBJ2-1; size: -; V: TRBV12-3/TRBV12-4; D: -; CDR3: CASSPGRGYEQFF; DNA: TGTGCCAGCAGCCCCGGTAGGGGCTATGAGCAGTTCTTC
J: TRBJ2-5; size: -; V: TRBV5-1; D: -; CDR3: CASSFRTPPWETQYF; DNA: TGCGCCAGCAGCTTCAGGACTCCTCCCTGGGAGACCCAGTACTTC
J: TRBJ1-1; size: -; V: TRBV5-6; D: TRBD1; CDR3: CASSGTGTGYAEAFF; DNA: TGTGCCAGCAGCGGAACCGGGACAGGGTACGCTGAAGCTTTCTTT
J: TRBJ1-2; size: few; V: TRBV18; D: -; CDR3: CASSSRQGNDGYTF; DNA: TGTGCCAGCTCATCCCGCCAGGGCAACGATGGCTACACCTTC
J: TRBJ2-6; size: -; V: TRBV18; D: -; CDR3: CASSPPIGGSSGANVLTF; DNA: TGTGCCAGCTCACCACCGATCGGGGGTTCCTCTGGGGCCAACGTCCTGACTTTC
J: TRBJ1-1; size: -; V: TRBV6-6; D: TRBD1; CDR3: CASSSTGRTEAFF; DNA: TGTGCCAGCAGCTCGACAGGGCGGACTGAAGCTTTCTTT
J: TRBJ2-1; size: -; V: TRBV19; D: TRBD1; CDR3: CASSTRTGGWASGDNEQFF; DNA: TGTGCCAGTAGTACCCGGACAGGGGGCTGGGCTAGCGGGGACAATGAGCAGTTCTTC
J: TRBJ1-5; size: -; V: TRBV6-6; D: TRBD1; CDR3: CASSTLDRANQPQHF; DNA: TGTGCCAGCAGCACTCTCGACAGGGCCAATCAGCCCCAGCATTTT
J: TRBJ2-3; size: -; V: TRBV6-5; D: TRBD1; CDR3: CASSQQGLRDTQYF; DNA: TGTGCCAGCAGCCAACAGGGGCTACGAGATACGCAGTATTTT
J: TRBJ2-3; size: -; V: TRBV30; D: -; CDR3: CAWSGRVGDTQYF; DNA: TGTGCCTGGAGCGGGCGGGTCGGGGATACGCAGTATTTT
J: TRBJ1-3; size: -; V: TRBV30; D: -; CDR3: CASLLTGNTIYF; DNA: TGTGCCTCACTCCTTACGGGAAACACCATATATTTT
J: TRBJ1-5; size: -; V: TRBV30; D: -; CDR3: CAVRGGGNQPQHF; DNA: TGTGCTGTTCGGGGGGGAGGGAATCAGCCCCAGCATTTT
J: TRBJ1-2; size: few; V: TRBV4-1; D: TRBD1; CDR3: CASSPQGEDYGYTF; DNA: TGCGCCAGCAGCCCCCAGGGGGAGGACTATGGCTACACCTTC
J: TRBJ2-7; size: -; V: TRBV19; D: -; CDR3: CASSPRGGGYEQYF; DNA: TGTGCCAGTAGTCCCAGAGGGGGAGGGTACGAGCAGTACTTC
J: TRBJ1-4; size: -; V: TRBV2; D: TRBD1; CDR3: CASIGQGPNEKLFF; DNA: TGTGCCAGCATCGGACAGGGCCCTAATGAAAAACTGTTTTTT
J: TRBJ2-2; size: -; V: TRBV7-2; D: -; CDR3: CASSFYRGTGELFF; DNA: TGTGCCAGCAGCTTTTATCGGGGGACCGGGGAGCTGTTTTTT
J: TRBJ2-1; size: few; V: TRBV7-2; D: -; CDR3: CASSSGPNNEQFF; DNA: TGTGCCAGCAGCTCTGGGCCTAACAATGAGCAGTTCTTC
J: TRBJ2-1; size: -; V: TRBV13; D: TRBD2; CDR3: CASSLGEAGNEQFF; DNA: TGTGCCAGCAGCCTCGGGGAAGCGGGGAATGAGCAGTTCTTC
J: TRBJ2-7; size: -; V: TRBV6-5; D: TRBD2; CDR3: CASRLTSGGPLEQYF; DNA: TGTGCCAGCAGATTAACTAGCGGGGGGCCATTAGAGCAGTACTTC
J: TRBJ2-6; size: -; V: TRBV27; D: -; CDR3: CASSLAHLGGSEGLLTF; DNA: TGTGCCAGCAGTTTAGCCCACCTGGGGGGTTCGGAGGGGCTCCTGACTTTC
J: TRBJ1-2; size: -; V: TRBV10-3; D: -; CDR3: CAIRGTEGFGYTF; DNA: TGTGCCATCAGGGGGACTGAGGGCTTTGGCTACACCTTC
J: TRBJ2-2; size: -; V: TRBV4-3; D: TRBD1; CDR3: CASSPKPGTGAGELFF; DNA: TGCGCCAGCAGCCCCAAACCCGGGACAGGGGCCGGGGAGCTGTTTTTT